A single sample gave rise to the 3 T cell receptor beta chains below, sequenced in a study of T cell repertoires in cytomegalovirus infection. These receptors' targets are unknown. A single record per CDR3 protein comes from TCRdb applying MiXCR to the reads. Of 50,000 or so distinct CDR3 sequences in the sample, roughly 20% were seen once. The starting material was CD8+ T cells from cultured PBMCs, obtained from culture after CMV antigen stimulation. These receptors were taken from a human donor in good health (CMV status not recorded). Some clones in this sample may be carry-over from other donors' samples.

The chain's CDR3 is CASRHSNEQFF. The CDR3 region has the DNA TGTGCCAGCAGGCATAGCAATGAGCAGTTCTTC. The chain recombines TRBV6-1 with TRBJ2-1; D not certain. Deletions cut 6 bases from V and 6 bases from J, with 6 bases between. The CDR3 has 11 amino acids. From germline, CDR1 is MNHNS and CDR2 SASEGT.

The chain is built from TRBV7-6 and TRBJ2-7, with D perhaps given as TRBD1 or TRBD2 (5 bases each). V gave up 5 bases and J gave up 0 bases, with 11 bases separating them. Germline CDR1 is SGHVS and CDR2 is FNYEAQ. The CDR3 has 14 amino acids. For the CDR3, the DNA is TGTGCCAGCAGCCCTGGGACCGACTCCTACGAGCAGTACTTC. Protein product: CASSPGTDSYEQYF.

V is TRBV7-9 and J is TRBJ2-3; weak D call: TRBD2 (5 bases). With 2 bases removed from V and 6 bases from J, the gap between germline ends came to 12 bases. The CDR3 contains 14 residues. The germline V gene has CDR1 SEHNR and CDR2 FQNEAQ (reference sequence). The CDR3 region is CASSLKDSRDTQYF. In nucleotides, the CDR3 is TGTGCCAGCAGCTTAAAGGACTCTCGGGATACGCAGTATTTT.